Following are 12 T cell receptor beta chains from one sample sequenced in a study of T cells in Graves' hyperthyroidism and ophthalmopathy. Amplified regions were TCR beta CDR3 sequences from RNA transcripts. The TCR CDR3 was amplified in a first-round RT-PCR using the HTBI primer set. One entry per CDR3 protein results from TCRdb running MiXCR on the multiplex PCR reads. Here the sample spans 600,000 to 650,000 distinct CDR3 sequences, 16% being singletons. The sequenced sample consisted of blood. These receptors were obtained from a young woman with Graves' hyperthyroidism.

Many counts were recorded for this clonotype. The V and J genes are TRBV5-1 and TRBJ2-1, with 9 bases fitting TRBD1. The V gene end was trimmed by 2 bases and the J gene end by 6 bases; junction bases not matched to a gene: 3. Germline loops: CDR1 SGHRS, CDR2 YFSETQ. The CDR3 has 14 residues. CDR3 nucleotides: TGCGCCAGCAGCTTCCGGGACAGGGCCAATGAGCAGTTCTTC. Residues: CASSFRDRANEQFF.

With regard to this clonotype: This clone may be a read error of a much larger clone one base away. The genes are TRBV9 and TRBJ2-5; D assignment may be TRBD1 or TRBD2 (5 bases each). Germline V lookup: CDR1 SGDLS, CDR2 YYNGEE. V gave up 4 bases and J gave up 1 base, with 11 bases separating them. The CDR3 totals 14 residues. CDR3 protein: CASSPRDPQETQYF. The CDR3 nucleotides are TGTGCCAGCAGCCCCCGGGACCCCCAAGAGACCCAGTACTTC.

V gene TRBV11-3 combines with J gene TRBJ2-2; D uncertain. Between the trimmed V and J ends, which lost 1 base and 5 bases, there was a span of 11 bases. Germline assignment: CDR1 SGHNT and CDR2 YENEEA. CDR3 size: 15 residues. The DNA for the CDR3 is TGTGCCAGCAGCTTAGGGGGAATGGGGACCGGGGAGCTGTTTTTT. Translating gives CASSLGGMGTGELFF.

With respect to this clonotype: This may arise from a read error, as a much more abundant clone is one base away. CDR3 sequence reads: CASSQRFRTCNEQFF. In DNA, the CDR3 is TGTGCCAGCAGCCAGCGTTTCAGGACCTGCAATGAGCAGTTCTTC. The V and J genes are TRBV3-1 and TRBJ2-1; D is unclear. Germline V gives CDR1 LGHDT, CDR2 YNNKEL (reference sequence). The CDR3 is 15 amino acids. Trimming pared 3 bases from V and 6 bases from J, leaving 15 bases between.

This clonotype was seen more than once but under ten times. CDR3 in amino acids: CASSLLTQETQYF. CDR3 bases: TGTGCCAGCAGCTTGCTTACCCAAGAGACCCAGTACTTC. The chain joins TRBV5-6 to TRBJ2-5, with unresolved D. CDR3 length: 13 amino acids. V lost 1 base and J lost 1, with 5 bases in between. CDR1 is SGHDT, CDR2 YYEEEE, per germline.

This chain joins TRBV28 and TRBJ2-3; 7 bases are shared with TRBD2. The germline gives CDR1 MDHEN, CDR2 SYDVKM. CDR3 length: 18 amino acids. Unmatched junction bases numbered 11, after V lost 1 base and J lost 1 base. CDR3 protein: CASSLYRGGSRGTDTQYF. The CDR3 DNA sequence: TGTGCCAGCAGTTTATACCGCGGGGGTAGTCGGGGCACAGATACGCAGTATTTT.

This clonotype was seen ten or more times. The J gene is TRBJ1-3, the V gene TRBV3-1; possible D gene TRBD1, 6 bases. The CDR3 is 15 residues long. CDR1 and CDR2 (germline): LGHDT, YNNKEL (reference sequence). V was pared by 2 bases and J by 0 bases, with 8 bases between. The CDR3 DNA is TGTGCCAGCAGCCAAAACAGGGCCTCTGGAAACACCATATATTTT. The encoded protein is CASSQNRASGNTIYF.

The V gene is TRBV12-3 or TRBV12-4, the J gene TRBJ1-4, with a tentative D call TRBD1 (6 bases). The CDR3 runs to 14 residues. The V and J ends lost 2 bases and 8 bases respectively, with 12 bases between them. The chain's CDR3 is CASSLKGGREKLFF. The CDR3 DNA reads TGTGCCAGCAGTTTAAAGGGGGGCAGGGAAAAACTGTTTTTT.

Many counts were recorded for this clonotype. J is TRBJ2-7 and V is TRBV7-2; TRBD1 or TRBD2 may be the D gene (5 bases each). This CDR3 region has 13 residues. The V gene's germline CDR1 is SGHTA and CDR2 FQGNSA. V lost 7 bases and J 4 bases, leaving 14 bases between the germline ends. CDR3 region: CASTVGTKYEQYF. The CDR3 DNA reads TGTGCCAGCACGGTAGGGACGAAATACGAGCAGTACTTC.

The genes are TRBV12-3 or TRBV12-4 and TRBJ2-3, with a tentative D call TRBD2 (7 bases). The CDR3 has 17 amino acids. Trimming shortened V by 3 bases and J by 3 bases, and 19 bases separated the two germline ends. The CDR3 spells CASSFAGEGGLTDTQYF. CDR3 DNA sequence: TGTGCCAGCAGTTTTGCAGGGGAGGGGGGGCTTACAGATACGCAGTATTTT.

As to this clonotype: Germline and junction disagree at one end, which may indicate a read error. The chain joins TRBV7-2 to TRBJ2-5; the match to TRBD1 covers 9 bases. CDR1 and CDR2 (germline): SGHTA, FQGNSA. The CDR3 totals 13 residues. CDR3 in amino acids: CAGSSDRGETQYF. The DNA for the CDR3 is TGTGCCGGCAGCTCGGACAGGGGTGAGACCCAGTACTTC.

This clonotype showed up many times. The CDR3 sequence is CASSLSSGTGLYQPQHF. CDR3 bases: TGTGCCAGCAGTTTATCCTCCGGGACAGGCCTTTATCAGCCCCAGCATTTT. J is TRBJ1-5 and V is TRBV27, with 8 nucleotides matching TRBD1. V shed 0 bases and J 5 bases; nucleotides not matched to a gene: 9. Per the germline V gene, CDR1 is MNHEY and CDR2 is SMNVEV (reference sequence). The CDR3 is 17 amino acids.